The 13 T cell receptor beta chains given below trace back to one sample, sequenced in a study of blood T cell repertoires in COVID-19. Libraries were prepared by immunoSEQ multiplex PCR; TCRdb keeps only in-frame clonotypes and omits some of them. The sample has about 34,000 clones; approximately 84% are singletons. The sequenced sample consisted of peripheral blood. The receptors originated from a man between 70 and 80 years old with COVID-19, enrolled during active disease.

The V and J genes are TRBV19 and TRBJ2-1; D possibly corresponds to TRBD1 (6 bases). Germline-derived CDR1 and CDR2 are LNHDA and SQIVND (reference sequence). V gave up 0 bases and J gave up 0 bases, with 9 bases separating them. This CDR3 is built from 16 residues. The CDR3 reads CASSIEGGVSYNEQFF. For the CDR3, the DNA is TGTGCCAGTAGTATAGAAGGGGGAGTCTCCTACAATGAGCAGTTCTTC. The full variable domain, completed using reference TRBV19 and TRBJ2-1, is DGGITQSPKYLFRKEGQNVTLSCEQNLNHDAMYWYRQDPGQGLRLIYYSQIVNDFQKGDIAEGYSVSREKKESFPLTVTSAQKNPTAFYLCASSIEGGVSYNEQFFGPGTRLTVL.

The chain couples TRBV6-5 to TRBJ2-2; a possible D gene is TRBD1 (6 bases). Germline values: CDR1 MNHEY, CDR2 SVGAGI. The CDR3 loop spans 14 amino acids. Trimming pared 6 bases from V and 6 bases from J, leaving 14 bases between. The CDR3: CASSTGLSAGELFF. DNA of the CDR3: TGTGCCAGCAGCACAGGGCTTTCGGCCGGGGAGCTGTTTTTT.

This chain links TRBV7-2 with TRBJ1-2; possibly TRBD1 for D (5 bases). Trimming removed 2 bases at V and 1 base at J, with 8 bases between. Germline V gene lookup returns CDR1 SGHTA and CDR2 FQGNSA. The CDR3 is 14 amino acids. The CDR3 reads CASSLRQNNYGYTF. The CDR3 DNA reads as TGTGCCAGCAGCTTAAGACAGAATAACTATGGCTACACCTTC. Supplemented by reference TRBV7-2 and TRBJ1-2, the full variable domain reads GAGVSQSPSNKVTEKGKDVELRCDPISGHTALYWYRQSLGQGLEFLIYFQGNSAPDKSGLPSDRFSAERTGGSVSTLTIQRTQQEDSAVYLCASSLRQNNYGYTFGSGTRLTVV.

The chain has TRBV5-6 and TRBJ2-1, with 11 bases that match TRBD2. With V trimmed by 3 bases and J by 9 bases, 17 bases remained unmatched. The germline CDR1 and CDR2 sequences are SGHDT and YYEEEE. CDR3 length equals 18 residues. The DNA of the CDR3 is TGTGCCAGCAGCTATAATCCGGGAGCCAATAGCGGGAGGGTTGAGCAGTTCTTC. Translating it yields CASSYNPGANSGRVEQFF.

This chain connects TRBV2 to TRBJ1-2, with 7 bases identical to TRBD1. The CDR3 has 14 amino acids. Germline loops: CDR1 SNHLY, CDR2 FYNNEI. After removal of 7 bases from V and 1 base from J, the junction contained 6 bases not matched to a gene. Written as DNA, the CDR3 is TGTGCCAGCAATGGAAGGGGGCGTAACTATGGCTACACCTTC. Protein product: CASNGRGRNYGYTF.

This clone was detected a few times. The chain has TRBV28 and TRBJ1-1; no reliable D call. The V gene's germline CDR1 is MDHEN and CDR2 SYDVKM. The CDR3 spans 11 residues. V shed 7 bases and J shed 7 bases, with 10 bases lying between them. The DNA of the CDR3 is TGTGCCAGCATCTATCGTCGTGAAGCTTTCTTT. Residues: CASIYRREAFF.

In its sample, this clone ranks as medium-sized. The chain uses TRBV29-1 and TRBJ1-2; D uncertain. This CDR3 region has 13 residues. CDR1 is SQVTM, CDR2 ANQGSEA, per germline. Trimming shortened V by 1 base and J by 8 bases, and 14 bases separated the two germline ends. For the CDR3, the DNA is TGCAGCGTTGAAGCAGTGTCGGGTCGGGGCTACACCTTC. This gives the protein CSVEAVSGRGYTF.

The genes are TRBV11-2 and TRBJ2-5; 7 bases fit TRBD1. Trimming at V came to 5 bases and at J to 5 bases, leaving 8 bases not matched to a gene. This CDR3 is built from 14 residues. The V gene's germline CDR1 is SGHAT and CDR2 FQNNGV. The CDR3 DNA is TGTGCCAGCAGCAAAACTGGACAGGTCGAGACCCAGTACTTC. Translating it yields CASSKTGQVETQYF.

CDR3 in amino acids: CATRVQGPAEKLFF. CDR3 nucleotide sequence: TGTGCCACCAGGGTACAGGGGCCGGCTGAAAAACTGTTTTTT. V gene TRBV15 combines with J gene TRBJ1-4; 7 bases fit TRBD1. With 6 bases clipped from V and 7 bases from J, the junction kept 8 bases outside the gene matches. CDR3 size: 14 residues. The germline CDR1 and CDR2 sequences are LNHNV and YYDKDF (reference sequence). Looking up the rest from reference TRBV15 and TRBJ1-4 gives the full variable domain: DAMVIQNPRYQVTQFGKPVTLSCSQTLNHNVMYWYQQKSSQAPKLLFHYYDKDFNNEADTPDNFQSRRPNTSFCFLDIRSPGLGDTAMYLCATRVQGPAEKLFFGSGTQLSVL.

The chain couples TRBV29-1 to TRBJ1-3; 7 nucleotides line up with TRBD1. The CDR3 has 12 residues. Germline CDR1 is SQVTM and CDR2 is ANQGSEA. The V gene end was trimmed by 6 bases and the J gene end by 3 bases; junction bases not matched to a gene: 2. The CDR3: CSVTGVGNTIYF. Written as DNA, the CDR3 is TGCAGCGTAACAGGGGTTGGAAACACCATATATTTT.

V and J are TRBV6-5 and TRBJ1-4, with D unclear. V shed 2 bases and J shed 0 bases, with 4 bases lying between them. Germline V lookup: CDR1 MNHEY, CDR2 SVGAGI. The CDR3 has 14 amino acids. For the CDR3, the DNA is TGTGCCAGCAGTTACCGCGCAACTAATGAAAAACTGTTTTTT. Translated: CASSYRATNEKLFF.

V usage is TRBV9 and J usage is TRBJ2-3; TRBD2 matches at 11 bases. The CDR3 is 15 amino acids. The germline gives CDR1 SGDLS, CDR2 YYNGEE. With V trimmed by 3 bases and J by 1 base, 1 base remained unmatched. This CDR3 reads CASSEGLAGTDTQYF. CDR3 in DNA: TGTGCCAGCAGCGAGGGACTAGCGGGCACAGATACGCAGTATTTT.

This clone was picked up a small number of times. This rearrangement joins TRBV18 to TRBJ1-2; D is uncertain. This CDR3 region has 14 residues. The V and J ends lost 3 bases and 6 bases respectively, with 14 bases between them. Germline values: CDR1 KGHSH, CDR2 LQKENI. The CDR3 DNA follows: TGTGCCAGCTCACCTTCGAGAGGGCGGGATGGCTACACCTTC. This encodes CASSPSRGRDGYTF.